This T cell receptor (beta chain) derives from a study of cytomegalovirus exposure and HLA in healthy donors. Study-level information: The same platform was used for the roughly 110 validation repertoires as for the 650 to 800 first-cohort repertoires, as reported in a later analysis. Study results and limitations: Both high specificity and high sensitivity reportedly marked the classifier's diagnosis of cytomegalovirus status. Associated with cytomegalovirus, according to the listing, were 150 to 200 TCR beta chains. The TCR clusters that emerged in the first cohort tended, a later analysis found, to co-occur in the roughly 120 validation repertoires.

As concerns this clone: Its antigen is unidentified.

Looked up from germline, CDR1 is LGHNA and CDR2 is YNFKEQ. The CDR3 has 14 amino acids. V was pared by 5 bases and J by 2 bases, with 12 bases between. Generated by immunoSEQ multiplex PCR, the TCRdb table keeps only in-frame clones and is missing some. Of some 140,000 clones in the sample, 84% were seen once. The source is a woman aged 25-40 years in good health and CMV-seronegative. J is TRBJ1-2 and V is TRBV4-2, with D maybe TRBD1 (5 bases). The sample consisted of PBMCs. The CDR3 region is CASSAQGRNYGYTF. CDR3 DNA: TGTGCCAGCAGCGCCCAGGGTAGGAACTATGGCTACACCTTC.